The rows below give T cell receptor beta chains drawn from one sample of a study of blood T cell repertoires in COVID-19. This table comes from immunoSEQ multiplex PCR, and its TCRdb copy is limited to in-frame clones, with some not included. The data contain about 88,000 clones, about 88% of them singletons. The material sequenced was peripheral blood. All receptors come from a woman older than 75 with acute or convalescent COVID-19. Both conserved end residues are part of each CDR3.

j_call,v_call,cdr3_aa
TRBJ1-5,TRBV6-2/TRBV6-3,CASSYSRGLGNQPQHF
TRBJ1-1,TRBV7-6,CASSLVAGGMNTEAFF
TRBJ2-2,TRBV5-1,CASSPRTDNTGELFF
TRBJ2-5,TRBV18,CASSPPLAGLQETQYF
TRBJ2-5,TRBV5-1,CASSSIQETQYF
TRBJ2-5,TRBV29-1,CSVYLMDSQETQYF
TRBJ2-5,TRBV2,CASSRTGISLETQYF
TRBJ2-7,TRBV6-6,CASSGRLAGGIEQYF
TRBJ1-4,TRBV5-6,CASSLSFRVSTNEKLFF
TRBJ1-6,TRBV7-9,CASSLGDRTNSPLHF